One and the same sample provided the 12 T cell receptor beta chains below, sequenced in a study of monozygotic twins with inflammatory bowel disease. TCRdb re-analyzed the 5' RACE reads; it lists each CDR3 protein once, without DNA. In total, the table holds under 350,000 distinct CDR3 sequences. Sequenced input: blood. The receptor set was obtained from a human donor with ulcerative colitis or Crohn's disease, or a healthy co-twin of an affected twin (not recorded which).

This sequence joins TRBV18 and TRBJ1-1; with no DNA, the TCRdb D assignment of TRBD1 cannot be verified. The CDR3 spans 15 residues. Germline V gene data show CDR1 as KGHSH and CDR2 as LQKENI. Here the CDR3 reads CASSPQWGGNTEAFF.

The rearrangement joins TRBV19 to TRBJ1-2. The germline V gene has CDR1 LNHDA and CDR2 SQIVND (reference sequence). The CDR3 is 17 amino acids. The CDR3 reads CASSARRRTVANYGYTF.

V and J are TRBV7-9 and TRBJ2-7; as DNA is missing, the TRBD1 call by TCRdb cannot be tested. The CDR3 totals 14 residues. The germline V gene has CDR1 SEHNR and CDR2 FQNEAQ (reference sequence). The CDR3 region is CTSSFGARREEQYF.

This sequence joins TRBV18 and TRBJ1-3. Germline V gene data show CDR1 as KGHSH and CDR2 as LQKENI. The CDR3 length is 14 residues. The chain's CDR3 is CASSPSRTGNTIYF.

This chain joins TRBV18 and TRBJ2-2; lacking DNA, the TRBD1 call made by TCRdb goes unchecked. From germline, CDR1 is KGHSH and CDR2 LQKENI. CDR3 size: 17 residues. CDR3 region: CASSLDTGMRNTGELFF.

This chain joins TRBV20-1 and TRBJ2-3; the D call of TRBD1 rests on TCRdb alone, since no DNA is present to check it. The CDR3 has 13 amino acids. CDR1 is DFQATT and CDR2 is SNEGSKA in the germline V gene (reference sequence). The CDR3 sequence is CNAPAGGTDTQYF.

The gene calls are TRBV7-3 and TRBJ2-5; TCRdb proposes TRBD1, but this gene call is untestable without DNA. The germline gives CDR1 SGHTA, CDR2 FQGTGA. The CDR3 extends over 16 amino acids. CDR3 loop: CASSLGGGQVGETQYF.

The chain joins TRBV6-1 to TRBJ2-7; TCRdb gives TRBD2 as the D gene, but with no DNA this cannot be confirmed. This CDR3 is built from 14 residues. Germline lookup yields CDR1 MNHNS and CDR2 SASEGT. The CDR3: CASRGGLRFYEQYF.

The rearrangement joins TRBV18 to TRBJ2-3; lacking DNA, the TRBD2 call made by TCRdb goes unchecked. CDR3 length: 16 amino acids. Germline CDR1 reads KGHSH; CDR2 reads LQKENI. This chain's CDR3 is CASSPLLADSTDTQYF.

The chain recombines TRBV7-9 with TRBJ1-5. This CDR3 is built from 12 residues. The germline gives CDR1 SEHNR, CDR2 FQNEAQ (reference sequence). The CDR3 region is CASNVIGQPQHF.

V is TRBV7-2 and J is TRBJ2-5; TCRdb gives TRBD1 as the D gene, but with no DNA this cannot be confirmed. CDR3 length: 15 residues. The germline V gene has CDR1 SGHTA and CDR2 FQGNSA. The CDR3 loop reads CASSGPPFRTETQYF.

The J gene is TRBJ2-3, the V gene TRBV24-1; the TCRdb call, TRBD2, lacks DNA for checking. This CDR3 contains 15 residues. The V gene's germline CDR1 is KGHDR and CDR2 SFDVKD. The CDR3 sequence: CATSELAGGTDTQYF.